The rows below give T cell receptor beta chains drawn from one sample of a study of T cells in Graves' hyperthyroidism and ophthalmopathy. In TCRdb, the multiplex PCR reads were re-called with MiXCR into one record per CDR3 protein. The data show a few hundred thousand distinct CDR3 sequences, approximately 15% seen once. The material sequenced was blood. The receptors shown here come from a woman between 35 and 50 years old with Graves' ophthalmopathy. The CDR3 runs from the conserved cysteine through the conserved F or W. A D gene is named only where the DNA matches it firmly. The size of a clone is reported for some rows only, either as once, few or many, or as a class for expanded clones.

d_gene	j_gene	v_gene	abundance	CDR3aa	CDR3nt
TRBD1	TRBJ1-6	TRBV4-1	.	CASSQGTGVNNSPLHF	TGCGCCAGCAGCCAAGGGACAGGAGTCAATAATTCACCCCTCCACTTT
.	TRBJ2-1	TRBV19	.	CASSREAYSGDNEQFF	TGTGCCAGTAGCCGTGAGGCCTACTCCGGGGACAATGAGCAGTTCTTC
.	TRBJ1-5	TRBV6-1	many	CASTHSPNQPQHF	TGTGCCAGCACCCACAGCCCCAATCAGCCCCAGCATTTT
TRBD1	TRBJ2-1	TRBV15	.	CATARDRVFGNEQFF	TGTGCCACCGCCCGGGACAGGGTTTTTGGAAATGAGCAGTTCTTC
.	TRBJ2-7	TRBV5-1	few	CASSTRDGYEQYF	TGCGCCAGCAGCACACGGGACGGCTACGAGCAGTACTTC
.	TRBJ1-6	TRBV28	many	CATQNRRGLGAGAANSPLHF	TGTGCCACCCAAAACCGCAGAGGACTTGGAGCAGGGGCCGCTAATTCACCCCTCCACTTT
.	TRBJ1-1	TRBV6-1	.	CASSEARGEGREAFF	TGTGCCAGCAGTGAAGCGCGTGGGGAGGGTAGGGAAGCTTTCTTT
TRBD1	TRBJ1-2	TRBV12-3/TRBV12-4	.	CASNPTGVGGYTF	TGTGCCAGCAACCCGACAGGGGTGGGTGGCTACACCTTC
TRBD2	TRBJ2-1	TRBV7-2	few	CASILLVGTSGRLSPQRSYNEQFF	TGTGCCAGCATCCTTCTTGTGGGGACTAGCGGGAGGCTCTCCCCCCAAAGATCCTACAATGAGCAGTTCTTC
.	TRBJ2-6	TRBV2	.	CASSEEHLGAGANVLTF	TGTGCCAGCAGTGAAGAACATTTGGGCGCCGGGGCCAACGTCCTGACTTTC
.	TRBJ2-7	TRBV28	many	CASRGMDRFSYEQYF	TGTGCCAGCAGGGGGATGGATCGGTTCTCCTACGAGCAGTACTTC
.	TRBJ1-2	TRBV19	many	CASTPTGSTHGYTF	TGTGCCAGTACTCCGACAGGTTCCACCCATGGCTACACCTTC
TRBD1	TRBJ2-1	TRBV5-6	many	CASSVTGTGGRSQFF	TGTGCCAGCAGCGTCACCGGGACAGGGGGCAGGTCGCAGTTCTTC
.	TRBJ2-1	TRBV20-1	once	CSARGDYNEQFF	TGCAGTGCTAGAGGGGACTACAATGAGCAGTTCTTC
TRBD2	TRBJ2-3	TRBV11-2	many	CASSLESSGGVGWTDTQYF	TGTGCCAGCAGCTTAGAATCTAGCGGGGGGGTGGGCTGGACAGATACGCAGTATTTT
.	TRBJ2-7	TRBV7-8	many	CASRGNRDYEQYF	TGTGCCAGCAGAGGAAACAGGGACTACGAGCAGTACTTC